The text below deals with one T cell receptor (beta chain). This sample is drawn from a study of blood T cell repertoires in COVID-19. Study at large: The analysed material was cDNA or gDNA that came from T cells, B-cell-depleted T cells, or PBMCs.

In the source study's methods: Amplification from reference gene primers served as the basis for estimated nucleated cell counts. Some clones are missing from TCRdb's copy, which holds only in-frame ones; the method was immunoSEQ multiplex PCR. Clonal size and the V and J genes are those of that table, whereas D and trimming came from the DNA. In the table there are over 200,000 clones, under 90% of which are singletons. Participants, about 18 to 89 years old, spanned about 26 US areas. CDR3 length equals 16 residues. With 6 bases removed from V and 7 bases from J, the gap between germline ends came to 22 bases. CDR1 and CDR2 from the germline V gene are SNHLY and FYNNEI.

V gene TRBV2 combines with J gene TRBJ1-5; a possible D gene is TRBD1 (5 bases). The TCR was taken from a man aged 60 to 75 who had recovered from COVID-19. Sequenced: PBMCs or T cells enriched from blood (not recorded which). Here the CDR3 reads CASSETWGRVGQPQHF. In nucleotides, the CDR3 is TGTGCCAGCAGCGAGACGTGGGGCAGGGTCGGGCAGCCCCAGCATTTT.